Below, one TCR beta chain is given with its context. This sample is drawn from a study of blood T cell repertoires in COVID-19. The J segment lost 4 bases and the V segment lost 4 bases, leaving 8 bases of the junction unmatched. This CDR3 is built from 15 residues. Germline values: CDR1 MNHEY, CDR2 SVGAGI. Repertoires were generated with immunoSEQ multiplex PCR, while TCRdb's copy carries only in-frame clones and drops some. This sample has 100,000 to 150,000 clones, with around 82% found just once. The sequenced sample was peripheral blood. The source of this sequence is a man younger than 40 with COVID-19, enrolled during active disease. The rearrangement uses TRBV6-5 and TRBJ2-7, with 9 bases aligning to TRBD2. The DNA of the CDR3 is TGTGCCAGCAGTTCACCCGGGACTAGCTTGTACGAGCAGTACTTC. Translated: CASSSPGTSLYEQYF.